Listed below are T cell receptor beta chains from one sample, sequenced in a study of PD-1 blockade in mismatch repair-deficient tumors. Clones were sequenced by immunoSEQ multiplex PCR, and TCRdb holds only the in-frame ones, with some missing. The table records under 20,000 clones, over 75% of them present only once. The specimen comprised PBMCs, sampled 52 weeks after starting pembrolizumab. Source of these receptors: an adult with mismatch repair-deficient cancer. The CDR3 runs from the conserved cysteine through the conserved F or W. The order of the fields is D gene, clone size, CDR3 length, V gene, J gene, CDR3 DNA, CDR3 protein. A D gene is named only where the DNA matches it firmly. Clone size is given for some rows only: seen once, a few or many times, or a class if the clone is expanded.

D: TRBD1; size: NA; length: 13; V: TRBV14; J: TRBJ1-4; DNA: TGTGCCAGCAGTCATGACAGGGCCGAAAAACTGTTTTTT; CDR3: CASSHDRAEKLFF
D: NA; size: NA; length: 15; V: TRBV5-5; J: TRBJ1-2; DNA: TGTGCCAGCAGCCCCCTGGGGGGGCGGAACTATGGCTACACCTTC; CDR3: CASSPLGGRNYGYTF
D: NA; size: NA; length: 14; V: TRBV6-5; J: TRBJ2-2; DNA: TGTGCCAGCACCTGGACAGTGAACACCGGGGAGCTGTTTTTT; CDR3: CASTWTVNTGELFF
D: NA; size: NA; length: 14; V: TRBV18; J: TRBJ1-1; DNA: TGTGCCAGCTCAACCTATACCGTGAACACTGAAGCTTTCTTT; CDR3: CASSTYTVNTEAFF
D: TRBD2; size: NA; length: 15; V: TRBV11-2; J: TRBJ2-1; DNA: TGTGCCAGCAGCCCGGGACTAGCGGGAGGAAATGAGCAGTTCTTC; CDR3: CASSPGLAGGNEQFF
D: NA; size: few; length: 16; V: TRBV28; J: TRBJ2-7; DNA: TGTGCCAGCAGTTTCGATAGCGGCGAGGTACGGTACGAGCAGTACTTC; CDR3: CASSFDSGEVRYEQYF
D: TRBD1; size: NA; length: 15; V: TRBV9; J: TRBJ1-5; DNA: TGTGCCAGCAGCGTAGGGACAGGGGGACTTCAGCCCCAGCATTTT; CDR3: CASSVGTGGLQPQHF
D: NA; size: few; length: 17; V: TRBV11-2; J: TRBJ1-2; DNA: TGTGCCAGCAGCAACTATCCCGAGGGAGGGGAGGACTATGGCTACACCTTC; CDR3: CASSNYPEGGEDYGYTF
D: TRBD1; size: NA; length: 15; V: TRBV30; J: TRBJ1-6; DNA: TGTGCCTGGTCCAAAGCCGGGACAGGGAATTCACCCCTCCACTTT; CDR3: CAWSKAGTGNSPLHF
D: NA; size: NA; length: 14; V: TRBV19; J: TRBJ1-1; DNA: TGTGCCAGTAGTATCGGAGGGCTTGAAACTGAAGCTTTCTTT; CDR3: CASSIGGLETEAFF
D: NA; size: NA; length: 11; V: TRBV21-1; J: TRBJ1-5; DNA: TGTGCCAGCAGCCCCAGCCCCGCCAGGCGCTTT; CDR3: CASSPSPARRF
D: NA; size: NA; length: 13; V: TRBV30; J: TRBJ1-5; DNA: TGTGCCTGGAGTGCCGGGAGCAATCAGCCCCAGCATTTT; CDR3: CAWSAGSNQPQHF
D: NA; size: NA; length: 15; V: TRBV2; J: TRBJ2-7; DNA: TGTGCCAGCAGTGAACAGCCAGCGGTGGCCTACGAGCAGTACTTC; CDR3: CASSEQPAVAYEQYF
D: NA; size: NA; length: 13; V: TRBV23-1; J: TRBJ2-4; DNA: TGCGCCAGTGGGGCGGAGGCCAAAAACATTCAGTACTTC; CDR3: CASGAEAKNIQYF
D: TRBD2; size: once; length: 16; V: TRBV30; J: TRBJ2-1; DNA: TGTGCCTGCTCATCCCCACTAGCGAGATCCTACAATGAGCAGTTCTTC; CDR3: CACSSPLARSYNEQFF
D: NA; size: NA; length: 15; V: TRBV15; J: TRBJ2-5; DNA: TGTGCCACCAGCCTAAGCAGGGGTCGGCAAGAGACCCAGTACTTC; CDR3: CATSLSRGRQETQYF
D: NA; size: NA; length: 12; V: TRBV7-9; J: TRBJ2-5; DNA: TGTGCCAGCAGCCCAGGGGTTGGGACCCAGTACTTC; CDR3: CASSPGVGTQYF
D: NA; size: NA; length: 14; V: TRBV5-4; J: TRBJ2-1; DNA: TGTGCCAGCTGGGCTACCAATATACATGATGAGCAGTTCTTC; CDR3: CASWATNIHDEQFF
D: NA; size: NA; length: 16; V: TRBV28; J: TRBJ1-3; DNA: TGTGCCAGCAGTCCCCGGACAGTACCCTCTGGAAACACCATATATTTT; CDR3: CASSPRTVPSGNTIYF
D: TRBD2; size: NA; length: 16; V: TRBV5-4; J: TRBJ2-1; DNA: TGTGCCAGCCAGACCTCCGGGACTAGCGGCTACAATGAGCAGTTCTTC; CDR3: CASQTSGTSGYNEQFF
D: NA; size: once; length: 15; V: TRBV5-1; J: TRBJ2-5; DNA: TGCGCCAGCAGCTTGGACTCAAGAGCGTTGTCGACCCAGTACTTC; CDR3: CASSLDSRALSTQYF
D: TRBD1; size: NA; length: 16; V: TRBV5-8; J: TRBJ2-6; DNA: TGTGCCAGCAACAGGGGGATTTTCGCTGGGGCCAACGTCCTGACTTTC; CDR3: CASNRGIFAGANVLTF
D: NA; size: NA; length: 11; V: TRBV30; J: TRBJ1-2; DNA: TGTGCCTGGAGCCCACAGGGCGCCAACACCTTC; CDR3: CAWSPQGANTF
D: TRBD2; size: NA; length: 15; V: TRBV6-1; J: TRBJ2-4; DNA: TGTGCCAGCAGTTTTAGCGGGAGCGGCAAAAACATTCAGTACTTC; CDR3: CASSFSGSGKNIQYF
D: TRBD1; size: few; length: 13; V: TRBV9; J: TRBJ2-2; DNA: TGTGCCAGCAGGATGACAGGGGCCGGGGAGCTGTTTTTT; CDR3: CASRMTGAGELFF
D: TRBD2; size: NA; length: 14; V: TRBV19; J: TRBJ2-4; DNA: TGTGCCAGTAGTATCAGCGGGAGGGCCAGCATTCAGTACTTC; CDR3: CASSISGRASIQYF
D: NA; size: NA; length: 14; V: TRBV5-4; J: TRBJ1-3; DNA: TGTGCCAGCAGCTTGGGCAGGCCTGGAAACACCATATATTTT; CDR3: CASSLGRPGNTIYF
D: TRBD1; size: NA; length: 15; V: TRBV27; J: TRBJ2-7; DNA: TGTGCCAGCAGACTACAGGGGGCAGGGGCCTACGAGCAGTACTTC; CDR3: CASRLQGAGAYEQYF
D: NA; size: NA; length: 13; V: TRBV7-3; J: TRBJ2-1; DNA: TGTGCCAGCAGCTTGCGTGTGCGGAATGAGCAGTTCTTC; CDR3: CASSLRVRNEQFF
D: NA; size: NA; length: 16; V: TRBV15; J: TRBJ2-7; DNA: TGTGCCACCAGCAGCTCAAAGTACGGGAGCTCCTACGAGCAGTACTTC; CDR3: CATSSSKYGSSYEQYF
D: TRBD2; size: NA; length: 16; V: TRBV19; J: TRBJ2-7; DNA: TGTGCCAGTAGTACCCAGCTAGCGGGAGGCAGGAACGAGCAGTACTTC; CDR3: CASSTQLAGGRNEQYF
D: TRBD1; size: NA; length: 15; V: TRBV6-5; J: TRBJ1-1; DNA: TGTGCCAGCAGTCATCGACAGGGGGCTATCACTGAAGCTTTCTTT; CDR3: CASSHRQGAITEAFF
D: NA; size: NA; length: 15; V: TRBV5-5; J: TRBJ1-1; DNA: TGTGCCAGCAGTTCTCAACAAGGGGCAAACACTGAAGCTTTCTTT; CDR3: CASSSQQGANTEAFF
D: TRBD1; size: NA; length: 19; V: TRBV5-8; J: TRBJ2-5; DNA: TGTGCCAGCAGCTTGGCGGTCGGGGACAGGGGCCACCCTACGGAGACCCAGTACTTC; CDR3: CASSLAVGDRGHPTETQYF
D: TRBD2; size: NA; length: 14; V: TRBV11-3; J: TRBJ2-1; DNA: TGTGCCAGCAGCTTAATCCGGACTAGCGATGAGCAGTTCTTC; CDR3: CASSLIRTSDEQFF
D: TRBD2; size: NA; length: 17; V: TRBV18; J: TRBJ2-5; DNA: TGTGCCAGCTCACCGTCCGGGGGGGTGTCTGTGGAAGAGACCCAGTACTTC; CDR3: CASSPSGGVSVEETQYF
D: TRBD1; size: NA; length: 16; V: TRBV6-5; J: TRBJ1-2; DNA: TGTGCCAGCAGTTACTACCACCGGGACAGGGGATCGGGCTACACCTTC; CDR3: CASSYYHRDRGSGYTF
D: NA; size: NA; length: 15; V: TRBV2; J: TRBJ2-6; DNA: TGTGCCAGCAGTGAATACGGTTCTGGGGCCAACGTCCTGACTTTC; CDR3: CASSEYGSGANVLTF
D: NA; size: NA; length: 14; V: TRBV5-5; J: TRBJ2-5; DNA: TGTGCCAGCAGCTTGTCTGCGGGACTAGAGACCCAGTACTTC; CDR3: CASSLSAGLETQYF
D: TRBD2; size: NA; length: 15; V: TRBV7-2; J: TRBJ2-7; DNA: TGTGCCAGCAGCTTAGGACTAGCGGACATCTACGAGCAGTACTTC; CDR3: CASSLGLADIYEQYF
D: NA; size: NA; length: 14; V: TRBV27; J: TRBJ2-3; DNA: TGTGCCAGCAAGAAATCTACTAGCACAGATACGCAGTATTTT; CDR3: CASKKSTSTDTQYF
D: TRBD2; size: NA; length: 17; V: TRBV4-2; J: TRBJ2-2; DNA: TGTGCCAGCAGCCAGATGACTAGCGGGGACAACACCGGGGAGCTGTTTTTT; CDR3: CASSQMTSGDNTGELFF
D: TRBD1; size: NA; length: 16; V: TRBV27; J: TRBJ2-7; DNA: TGTGCCAGCAGTTTCACGGCAGGGGACAGATCCTACGAGCAGTACTTC; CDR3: CASSFTAGDRSYEQYF
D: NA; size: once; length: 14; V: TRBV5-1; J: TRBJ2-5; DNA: TGCGCCAGCAGCTTGCATACTACAGGAGAGACCCAGTACTTC; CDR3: CASSLHTTGETQYF
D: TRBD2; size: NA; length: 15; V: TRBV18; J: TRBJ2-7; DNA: TGTGCCAGCTCACCACCAGGGACTAGCTTTACTGAGCAGTACTTC; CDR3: CASSPPGTSFTEQYF
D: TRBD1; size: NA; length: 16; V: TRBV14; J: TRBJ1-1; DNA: TGTGCCAGCAGCCAAGCGGGACAGGGTATACTCACTGAAGCTTTCTTT; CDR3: CASSQAGQGILTEAFF